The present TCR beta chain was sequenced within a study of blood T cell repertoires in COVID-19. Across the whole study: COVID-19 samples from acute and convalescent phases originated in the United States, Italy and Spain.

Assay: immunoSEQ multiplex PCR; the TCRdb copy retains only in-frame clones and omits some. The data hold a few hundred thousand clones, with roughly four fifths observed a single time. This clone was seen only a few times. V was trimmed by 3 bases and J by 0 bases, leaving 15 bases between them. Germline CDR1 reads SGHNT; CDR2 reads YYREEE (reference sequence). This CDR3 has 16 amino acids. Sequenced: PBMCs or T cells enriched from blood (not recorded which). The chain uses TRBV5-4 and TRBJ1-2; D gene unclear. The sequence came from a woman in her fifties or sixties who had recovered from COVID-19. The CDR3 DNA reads TGTGCCAGCAGCTCTGACACAGACCGCTCTAACTATGGCTACACCTTC. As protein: CASSSDTDRSNYGYTF. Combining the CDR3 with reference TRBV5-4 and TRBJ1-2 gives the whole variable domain ETGVTQSPTHLIKTRGQQVTLRCSSQSGHNTVSWYQQALGQGPQFIFQYYREEENGRGNFPPRFSGLQFPNYSSELNVNALELDDSALYLCASSSDTDRSNYGYTFGSGTRLTVV.